These 13 T cell receptor beta chains share one sample of origin, sequenced in a study of graft-versus-host responses after intestinal transplantation. Their cognate antigens are unknown. Only in-frame clones appear in the TCRdb table, and some are missing; sequencing was by immunoSEQ multiplex PCR. The data contain about 98,000 clones, less than 90% of them singletons. The sample consisted of unstimulated CD8+ T cells sorted from spleen or lymph node cells, taken before intestinal transplant. These receptors all come from a human donor who received an intestinal transplant.

The chain employs TRBV6-1 and TRBJ2-1, with D uncertain. CDR3 length: 14 amino acids. CDR1 and CDR2 (germline): MNHNS, SASEGT. Trimming removed 4 bases at V and 2 bases at J, with 9 bases between. Here the CDR3 DNA reads TGTGCCAGCAGTGGCACCACAGCCTACAATGAGCAGTTCTTC. This translates into CASSGTTAYNEQFF.

The V gene is TRBV7-8, the J gene TRBJ2-7; TRBD1 aligns across 9 bases. The V gene end was trimmed by 2 bases and the J gene end by 4 bases; junction bases not matched to a gene: 6. This CDR3 region has 15 residues. Germline assignment: CDR1 SGHVS and CDR2 FQNEAQ. The CDR3 DNA follows: TGTGCCAGCAGCTTATCAGGGACAGGGATGTACGAGCAGTACTTC. Translated, it gives CASSLSGTGMYEQYF.

The chain couples TRBV28 to TRBJ1-1, with 7 bases fitting TRBD1. The CDR3 runs to 20 residues. The V segment lost 1 base and the J segment 4 bases; nucleotides outside the gene matches: 21. Germline V gene sequence: CDR1 MDHEN, CDR2 SYDVKM. As DNA, the CDR3 is TGTGCCAGCAGTTTATTGATACTCGATAATAACAGGGGATATAGCACTGAAGCTTTCTTT. Translating gives CASSLLILDNNRGYSTEAFF.

This chain uses TRBV7-9 with TRBJ2-6, with a possible D match to TRBD1 (6 bases). The V gene's germline CDR1 is SEHNR and CDR2 FQNEAQ (reference sequence). This CDR3 region has 17 residues. V was shortened by 4 bases and J by 0 bases, with 13 bases between the two germline ends. The CDR3 DNA reads TGTGCCAGCAGCTCCCGGGACACCTGCTCTGGGGCCAACGTCCTGACTTTC. Residues: CASSSRDTCSGANVLTF.

This clone was observed a handful of times. The V and J genes are TRBV27 and TRBJ2-7, with TRBD2 identical over 7 bases. This CDR3 region has 14 residues. After removal of 6 bases from V and 3 bases from J, the junction contained 8 bases not matched to a gene. In germline, CDR1 is MNHEY, CDR2 SMNVEV (reference sequence). The CDR3 spells CASSRGSGIYEQYF. As DNA, the CDR3 is TGTGCCAGCAGCCGCGGGAGCGGGATCTACGAGCAGTACTTC.

This sequence joins TRBV6-1 and TRBJ2-1; TRBD2 aligns across 8 bases. V lost 1 base and J lost 8; bases outside the gene matches: 19. The germline gives CDR1 MNHNS, CDR2 SASEGT. CDR3 length equals 19 residues. CDR3 coding DNA: TGTGCCAGCAGTGAAGTCCCGGGACTAGATTTGTTGGGTGGGTATGAGCAGTTCTTC. It is translated as CASSEVPGLDLLGGYEQFF.

This chain uses TRBV6-6 with TRBJ2-1; TRBD2 is a possible D gene (5 bases). Trimming left V 2 bases short and J 0 bases short, with 5 bases between. Germline V CDR1 and CDR2: MNHNY, SVGAGI (reference sequence). There are 14 residues in the CDR3. This chain's CDR3 is CASSYGSSYNEQFF. CDR3 sequence (DNA): TGTGCCAGCAGTTACGGGAGCTCCTACAATGAGCAGTTCTTC.

The V and J genes are TRBV28 and TRBJ2-7; 8 bases match TRBD2. The V gene end was trimmed by 6 bases and the J gene end by 9 bases; junction bases not matched to a gene: 16. The germline gives CDR1 MDHEN, CDR2 SYDVKM. The CDR3 covers 15 residues. The CDR3 here is CASSRLRGADMWQYF. CDR3 sequence (DNA): TGTGCCAGCAGCCGCCTGCGGGGGGCGGATATGTGGCAGTACTTC.

V is TRBV10-1 and J is TRBJ2-7; 10 bases line up with TRBD1. Germline V gene data show CDR1 as WNHNN and CDR2 as SYGVQD (reference sequence). The CDR3 has 18 residues. Unmatched junction bases numbered 16, after V lost 6 bases and J lost 2 bases. CDR3 nucleotides: TGCGCCAGCAGCCACCCCTACCCGGGACAGGGGCTGACCTACGAGCAGTACTTC. Protein sequence: CASSHPYPGQGLTYEQYF.

The chain uses TRBV29-1 and TRBJ2-7; D might be TRBD1 (5 bases). There are 13 residues in the CDR3. Between the trimmed V and J ends, which lost 4 bases and 1 base, there was a span of 11 bases. Per the germline V gene, CDR1 is SQVTM and CDR2 is ANQGSEA. CDR3 in amino acids: CSVVGPGSYEQYF. CDR3 coding DNA: TGCAGCGTTGTTGGTCCAGGGTCCTACGAGCAGTACTTC.

The chain is built from TRBV27 and TRBJ2-1; 8 nucleotides line up with TRBD2. Germline CDR1 reads MNHEY; CDR2 reads SMNVEV (reference sequence). V gave up 3 bases and J gave up 4 bases; unmatched junction bases: 5. This CDR3 is 15 amino acids long. The CDR3, as DNA: TGTGCCAGCAGTTTCACGGGGGGGCCTTACAATGAGCAGTTCTTC. Its protein is CASSFTGGPYNEQFF.

The genes are TRBV27 and TRBJ2-1, with a tentative D call TRBD2 (5 bases). V shed 6 bases and J shed 2 bases, with 17 bases lying between them. Germline V gene data show CDR1 as MNHEY and CDR2 as SMNVEV (reference sequence). The length of the CDR3 is 16 residues. The chain's CDR3 is CASSRLWEYTYNEQFF. The CDR3 region has the DNA TGTGCCAGCAGCCGCCTTTGGGAGTATACCTACAATGAGCAGTTCTTC.

The chain joins TRBV27 to TRBJ2-1; a weak D match, TRBD2 (6 bases). The CDR3 is made up of 16 amino acids. Germline V lookup: CDR1 MNHEY, CDR2 SMNVEV (reference sequence). V gave up 0 bases and J gave up 6 bases, with 15 bases separating them. This CDR3 reads CASSLSTSLISNEQFF. The CDR3 DNA is TGTGCCAGCAGTTTATCTACTAGCCTCATTTCCAATGAGCAGTTCTTC.